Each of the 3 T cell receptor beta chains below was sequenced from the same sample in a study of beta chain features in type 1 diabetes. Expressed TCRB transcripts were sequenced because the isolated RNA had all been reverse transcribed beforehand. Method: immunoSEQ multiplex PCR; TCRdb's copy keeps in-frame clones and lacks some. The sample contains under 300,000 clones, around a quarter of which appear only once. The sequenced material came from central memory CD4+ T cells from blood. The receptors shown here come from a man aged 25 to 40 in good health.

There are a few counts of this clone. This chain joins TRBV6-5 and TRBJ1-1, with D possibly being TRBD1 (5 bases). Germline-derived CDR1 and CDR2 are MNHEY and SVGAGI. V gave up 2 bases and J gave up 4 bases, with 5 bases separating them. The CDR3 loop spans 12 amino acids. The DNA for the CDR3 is TGTGCCAGCAGTTACGGGACCACTGAAGCTTTCTTT. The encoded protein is CASSYGTTEAFF.

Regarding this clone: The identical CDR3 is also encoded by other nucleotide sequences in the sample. CDR3 sequence: CSVEGTGGYEQYF. In DNA form, the CDR3 reads TGCAGCGTTGAAGGGACAGGGGGATACGAGCAGTACTTC. J is TRBJ2-7 and V is TRBV29-1; the match to TRBD1 covers 10 bases. Unmatched junction bases numbered 1, after V lost 1 base and J lost 4 bases. CDR3 length: 13 amino acids. Germline-derived CDR1 and CDR2 are SQVTM and ANQGSEA.

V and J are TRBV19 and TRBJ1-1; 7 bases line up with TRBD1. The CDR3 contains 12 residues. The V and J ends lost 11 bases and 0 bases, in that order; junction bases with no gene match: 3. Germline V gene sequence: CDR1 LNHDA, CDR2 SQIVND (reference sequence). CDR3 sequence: CAAQGMNTEAFF. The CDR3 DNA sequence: TGTGCCGCACAGGGGATGAACACTGAAGCTTTCTTT. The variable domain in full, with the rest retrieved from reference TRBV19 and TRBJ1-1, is DGGITQSPKYLFRKEGQNVTLSCEQNLNHDAMYWYRQDPGQGLRLIYYSQIVNDFQKGDIAEGYSVSREKKESFPLTVTSAQKNPTAFYLCAAQGMNTEAFFGQGTRLTVV.